These 7 T cell receptor beta chains share one sample of origin, sequenced in a study of CD8 T cells in Susac syndrome. cDNA came from about 0.46 to 1 ug RNA primed by random hexamers. A single record per CDR3 protein comes from TCRdb applying MiXCR to the immunoSEQ multiplex PCR reads. The table includes hundreds of thousands of distinct CDR3 sequences, about 94% detected once. Sequencing input: CD4+ T cells from PBMCs. These receptors were taken from a human donor with Susac syndrome.

The gene calls are TRBV7-9 and TRBJ2-4; TRBD1 matches at 9 bases. This CDR3 comprises 17 residues. Germline values: CDR1 SEHNR, CDR2 FQNEAQ (reference sequence). V dropped 8 bases and J dropped 7; count of bases not matched to a gene: 18. The CDR3: CASGPPGQGPTRNIQYF. The CDR3 nucleotides read TGTGCCAGCGGCCCCCCGGGACAGGGCCCGACGCGGAACATTCAGTACTTC.

The chain links TRBV30 to TRBJ2-1, with TRBD2 matching 7 bases. The germline CDR1 and CDR2 sequences are GTSNPN and SVGIG (reference sequence). CDR3 length: 15 amino acids. J was trimmed by 2 bases and V by 5 bases; bases with no gene match: 9. The CDR3 loop is CAWGEGRGPYNEQFF. The CDR3 region has the DNA TGTGCCTGGGGGGAGGGACGGGGACCCTACAATGAGCAGTTCTTC.

The table lists this clonotype with a count of one. This chain links TRBV30 with TRBJ1-2; TRBD1 aligns across 9 bases. The trim removed 3 bases at V and 7 bases at J, leaving 9 bases unmatched. CDR3 length: 14 amino acids. The V gene's germline CDR1 is GTSNPN and CDR2 SVGIG (reference sequence). CDR3: CAWREGQGWSGYTF. The CDR3 nucleotides are TGTGCCTGGAGAGAGGGACAGGGCTGGAGTGGCTACACCTTC.

The chain combines TRBV7-2 with TRBJ1-3; 10 nucleotides align to TRBD1. CDR3 length: 16 residues. The germline gives CDR1 SGHTA, CDR2 FQGNSA. The trim removed 4 bases at V and 4 bases at J, leaving 7 bases unmatched. The CDR3 here is CASSSRDRGIGNTIYF. CDR3 sequence (DNA): TGTGCCAGCAGCTCCCGGGACAGGGGAATCGGAAACACCATATATTTT.

The chain uses TRBV9 and TRBJ2-7; TRBD1 matches at 7 bases. Trimming at V came to 4 bases and at J to 2 bases, leaving 9 bases not matched to a gene. The CDR3 sequence is 15 residues long. CDR1 is SGDLS and CDR2 is YYNGEE in the germline V gene. CDR3 protein: CASSSRDSGTYEQYF. The CDR3 DNA reads TGTGCCAGCAGCTCCCGGGACAGCGGTACCTACGAGCAGTACTTC.

The rearrangement uses TRBV7-2 and TRBJ2-7, with no clear D. The V gene lost 5 bases and the J gene lost 3 bases, with 8 bases spanning the gap. CDR3 length: 12 residues. The germline CDR1 and CDR2 sequences are SGHTA and FQGNSA. The CDR3 sequence: CASSTDHYEQYF. CDR3 DNA sequence: TGTGCCAGCAGCACGGACCACTACGAGCAGTACTTC.

The rearrangement uses TRBV11-1 and TRBJ1-2; D perhaps matches TRBD1 (5 bases). CDR3 length: 16 amino acids. Trimming shortened V by 5 bases and J by 7 bases, and 23 bases separated the two germline ends. Germline values: CDR1 SGHAT, CDR2 FQDESV (reference sequence). The CDR3 sequence is CASSLNPGLPELGYTF. The CDR3 nucleotides are TGTGCCAGCAGCCTAAATCCGGGACTCCCGGAACTTGGCTACACCTTC.